This paragraph reports one T cell receptor beta chain. The data are from a study of blood T cell repertoires in COVID-19. Followed over time, Seattle patients had been enrolled while infection was active. Germline V gene lookup returns CDR1 MNHEY and CDR2 SMNVEV (reference sequence). V was trimmed by 4 bases and J by 10 bases, leaving 17 bases between them. CDR3 size: 15 residues. TCRdb's table, derived via immunoSEQ multiplex PCR, lists solely in-frame clones and lacks some. The table includes approximately 210,000 clones, about nine tenths detected once. The sample was peripheral blood. This chain connects TRBV27 to TRBJ1-6, with D hard to call. The sequence came from a man aged 45-65 years with COVID-19, enrolled during active disease. CDR3 in DNA: TGTGCCAGCAGTTCCCCGAGCGGGGTAAGATCACCCCTCCACTTT. The encoded protein is CASSSPSGVRSPLHF.